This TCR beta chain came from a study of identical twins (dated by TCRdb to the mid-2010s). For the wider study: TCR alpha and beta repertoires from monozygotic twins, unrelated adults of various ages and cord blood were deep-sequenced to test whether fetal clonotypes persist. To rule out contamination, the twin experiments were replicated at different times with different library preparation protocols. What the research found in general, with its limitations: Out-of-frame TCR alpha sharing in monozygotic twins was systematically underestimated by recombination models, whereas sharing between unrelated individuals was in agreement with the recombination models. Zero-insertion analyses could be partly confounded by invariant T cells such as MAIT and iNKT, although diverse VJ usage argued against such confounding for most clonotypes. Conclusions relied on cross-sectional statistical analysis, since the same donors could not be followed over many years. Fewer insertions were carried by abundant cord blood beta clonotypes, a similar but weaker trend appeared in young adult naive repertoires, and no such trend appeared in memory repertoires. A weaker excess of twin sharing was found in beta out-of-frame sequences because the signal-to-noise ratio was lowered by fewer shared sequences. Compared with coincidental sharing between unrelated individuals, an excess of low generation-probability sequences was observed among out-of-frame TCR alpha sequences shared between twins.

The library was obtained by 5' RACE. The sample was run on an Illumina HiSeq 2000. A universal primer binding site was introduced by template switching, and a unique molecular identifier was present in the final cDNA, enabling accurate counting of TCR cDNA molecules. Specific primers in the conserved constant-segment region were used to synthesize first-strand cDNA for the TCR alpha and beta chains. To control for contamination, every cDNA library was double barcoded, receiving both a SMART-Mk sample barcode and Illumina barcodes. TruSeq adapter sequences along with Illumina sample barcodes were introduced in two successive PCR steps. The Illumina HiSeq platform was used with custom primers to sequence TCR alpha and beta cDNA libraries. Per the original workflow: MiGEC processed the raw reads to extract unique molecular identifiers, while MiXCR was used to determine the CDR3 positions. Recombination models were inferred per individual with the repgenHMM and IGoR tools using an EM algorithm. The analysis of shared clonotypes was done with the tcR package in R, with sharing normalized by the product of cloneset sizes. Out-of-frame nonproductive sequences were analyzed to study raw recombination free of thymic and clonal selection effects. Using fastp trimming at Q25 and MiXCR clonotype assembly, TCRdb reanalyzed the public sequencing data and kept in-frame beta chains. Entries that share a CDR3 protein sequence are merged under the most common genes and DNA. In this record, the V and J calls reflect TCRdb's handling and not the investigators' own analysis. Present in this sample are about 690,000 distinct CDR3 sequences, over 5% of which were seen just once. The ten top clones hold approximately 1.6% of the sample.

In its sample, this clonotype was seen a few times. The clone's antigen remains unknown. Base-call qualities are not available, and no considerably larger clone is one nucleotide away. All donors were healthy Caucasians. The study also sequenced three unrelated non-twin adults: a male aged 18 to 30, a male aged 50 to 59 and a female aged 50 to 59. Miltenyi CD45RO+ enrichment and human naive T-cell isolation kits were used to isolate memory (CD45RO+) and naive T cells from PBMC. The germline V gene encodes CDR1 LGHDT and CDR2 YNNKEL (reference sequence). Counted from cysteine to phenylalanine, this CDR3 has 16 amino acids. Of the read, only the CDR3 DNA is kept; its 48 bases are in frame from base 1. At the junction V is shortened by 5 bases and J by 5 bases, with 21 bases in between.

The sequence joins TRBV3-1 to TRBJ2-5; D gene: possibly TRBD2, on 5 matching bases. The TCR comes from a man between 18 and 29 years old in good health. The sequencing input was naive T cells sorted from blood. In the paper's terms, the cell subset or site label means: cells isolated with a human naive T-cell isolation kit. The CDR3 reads CASSNLAGLRMETQYF. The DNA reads TGTGCCAGCAGCAATCTAGCCGGACTGAGGATGGAGACCCAGTACTTC.